A single sample gave rise to the 11 T cell receptor beta chains below, sequenced in a study of blood T cell repertoires in COVID-19. Some clones are missing from TCRdb's copy, which holds only in-frame ones; the method was immunoSEQ multiplex PCR. This table holds about 200,000 clones, around 84% found once. The material sequenced was peripheral blood. These receptors were obtained from a man in his forties or fifties with active or convalescent COVID-19.

J is TRBJ2-5 and V is TRBV5-1, with 10 bases aligning to TRBD2. J gave up 4 bases and V 1 base, and 1 base lay outside the gene matches. Germline V CDR1 and CDR2: SGHRS, YFSETQ. The CDR3 consists of 14 residues. The CDR3 here is CASSLLAGGETQYF. The CDR3 bases are TGCGCCAGCAGCTTGTTAGCGGGAGGAGAGACCCAGTACTTC.

The CDR3 DNA reads as TGTGCCAGCAGCCCGGAGAGGTGGTGGGGGGAGTATGGCTACACCTTC. As protein: CASSPERWWGEYGYTF. The chain joins TRBV7-2 to TRBJ1-2; a weak D match, TRBD1 (5 bases). Trimming removed 5 bases from V and 5 bases from J, with 21 bases in between. The CDR3 extends over 16 amino acids. Germline V gives CDR1 SGHTA, CDR2 FQGNSA.

On this clone: Other nucleotide sequences from this sample produce the same CDR3. V and J are TRBV12-3 or TRBV12-4 and TRBJ2-1; 8 bases match TRBD2. CDR3 size: 13 residues. Unmatched junction bases numbered 2, after V lost 4 bases and J lost 6 bases. The CDR3: CASSSTSGNEQFF. The DNA for the CDR3 is TGTGCCAGCAGTTCTACTAGCGGCAATGAGCAGTTCTTC.

The sample holds a few counts of this clone. The chain uses TRBV4-2 and TRBJ1-5, with 8 bases fitting TRBD1. This CDR3 is 19 amino acids long. Germline loops: CDR1 LGHNA, CDR2 YNFKEQ. After removal of 0 bases from V and 2 bases from J, the junction contained 12 bases not matched to a gene. CDR3 in DNA: TGTGCCAGCAGCCAAGAGGGACAGGACCGGAGGTATGGCAATCAGCCCCAGCATTTT. Translated, it gives CASSQEGQDRRYGNQPQHF.

The V gene is TRBV12-5, the J gene TRBJ2-3; 7 bases map to TRBD1. Germline CDR1 and CDR2: LGHNT and FRNRAP. CDR3 length: 12 residues. V was clipped by 6 bases and J by 4 bases; unmatched bases: 1. DNA for the CDR3: TGTGCTAGTGGGACAGGGCCAGATACGCAGTATTTT. Its protein is CASGTGPDTQYF.

The gene calls are TRBV7-5 and TRBJ2-7; the tabulated D call, TRBD1, remains unverified against the DNA. TRBV7-5 is a pseudogene. This CDR3 has 14 amino acids. The CDR3 coding sequence is TGTGTCAGAAGCGCGAGGGACATCTCCTACGAGCAGTACGTC. The encoded protein is CVRSARDISYEQYV.

The rearrangement uses TRBV3-1 (or the pseudogene TRBV3-2) and TRBJ1-4; D is possibly TRBD1 (5 bases). This CDR3 has 15 amino acids. The V gene lost 4 bases and the J gene lost 7 bases, with 16 bases spanning the gap. Germline CDR1 LGHDT, CDR2 YNNKEL (reference sequence). CDR3 sequence: CASSLWDLAGEKLFF. The CDR3 bases are TGTGCCAGCAGCCTGTGGGACCTAGCGGGTGAAAAACTGTTTTTT.

The rearrangement links TRBV5-5 to TRBJ2-7; TRBD1 agrees at 12 bases. V shed 2 bases, J shed 3 bases, and the junction held 6 bases outside the gene matches. Germline V gene sequence: CDR1 SGHKS, CDR2 YYEKEE (reference sequence). This CDR3 is 16 amino acids long. The CDR3 is CASSFRDRGLDYEQYF. CDR3 in DNA: TGTGCCAGCAGCTTTCGGGACAGGGGGCTTGACTACGAGCAGTACTTC.

The rearrangement uses TRBV19 and TRBJ1-2; no clear D gene. Germline V gene sequence: CDR1 LNHDA, CDR2 SQIVND (reference sequence). This CDR3 region has 15 residues. Trimming removed 3 bases from V and 1 base from J, with 12 bases in between. CDR3 loop: CASSIQRVNNYGYTF. CDR3 in DNA: TGTGCCAGTAGTATCCAACGGGTGAATAACTATGGCTACACCTTC.

The chain combines TRBV24-1 with TRBJ2-1; 10 bases are shared with TRBD1. The trim removed 1 base at V and 9 bases at J, leaving 5 bases unmatched. The CDR3 consists of 15 residues. Germline lookup yields CDR1 KGHDR and CDR2 SFDVKD. The DNA of the CDR3 is TGTGCCACCAGTGATTTCGACAGGGGGCTCGGTGAGCAGTTCTTC. Translating gives CATSDFDRGLGEQFF.

The rearrangement uses TRBV6-2 or TRBV6-3 and TRBJ2-5, with D perhaps TRBD1 (6 bases). The CDR3 loop spans 16 amino acids. Trimming removed 5 bases at V and 3 bases at J, with 19 bases between. Per the germline V gene, CDR1 is MNHEY and CDR2 is SVGEGT. The CDR3 loop reads CASSTHRVSREETQYF. In nucleotides, the CDR3 is TGTGCCAGCAGTACGCACAGGGTTTCAAGGGAAGAGACCCAGTACTTC.